A single T cell receptor (beta chain) is shown here with its context. At the DNA level, this CDR3 is encoded by other sequences in the same sample as well. The data are from a study of follicular helper T cells after annual influenza vaccination. Study background: Days 0, 7 and 28 post-vaccination were the blood draw times.

Time point: 2014-2015 season, pre-vaccination. Sorted blood CD4 subsets were sequenced before and after adults received seasonal inactivated influenza vaccine. Between roughly 35 and 100 mL of blood was drawn per time point. Using immunoSEQ multiplex PCR, the repertoire was profiled, and TCRdb retains in-frame clones only, with some absent. The sample lists some 15,000 clones, just under 85% seen once, with around 0.3% in the top ten. The V end was cut by 5 bases, the J end by 2 bases, with 11 bases between. Germline CDR1 is SQVTM and CDR2 is ANQGSEA. The CDR3 sequence is 13 residues long. This TCR came from an adult who received the influenza vaccine. V and J are TRBV29-1 and TRBJ2-3, with D perhaps TRBD2 (7 bases). The specimen was CXCR5- memory CD4+ T cells sorted from blood, collected on the day of influenza vaccination. The CDR3 protein is CSVMGGHTDTQYF. The CDR3 DNA reads TGCAGCGTTATGGGGGGGCACACAGATACGCAGTATTTT.